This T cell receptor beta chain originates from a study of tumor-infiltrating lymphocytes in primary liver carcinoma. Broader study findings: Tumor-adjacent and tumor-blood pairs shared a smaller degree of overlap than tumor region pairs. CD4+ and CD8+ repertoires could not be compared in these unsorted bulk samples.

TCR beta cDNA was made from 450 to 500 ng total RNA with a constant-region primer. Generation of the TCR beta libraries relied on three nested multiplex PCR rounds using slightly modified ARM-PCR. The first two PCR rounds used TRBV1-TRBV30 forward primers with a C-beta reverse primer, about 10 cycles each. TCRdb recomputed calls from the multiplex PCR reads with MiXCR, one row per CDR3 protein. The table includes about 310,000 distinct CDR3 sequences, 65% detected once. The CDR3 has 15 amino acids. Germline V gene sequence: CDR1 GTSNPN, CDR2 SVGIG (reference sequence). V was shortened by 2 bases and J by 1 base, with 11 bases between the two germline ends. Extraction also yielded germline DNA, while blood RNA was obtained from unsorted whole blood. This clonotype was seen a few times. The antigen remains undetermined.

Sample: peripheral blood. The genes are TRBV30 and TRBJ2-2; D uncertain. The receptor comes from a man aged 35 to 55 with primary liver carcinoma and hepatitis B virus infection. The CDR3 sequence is CAWSLGQLNTGELFF. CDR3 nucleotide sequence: TGTGCCTGGAGTTTGGGCCAGCTGAACACCGGGGAGCTGTTTTTT.